This TCR beta chain was identified during a study of blood T cell repertoires in COVID-19. Overall study context: The analysed material was cDNA or gDNA that came from T cells, B-cell-depleted T cells, or PBMCs.

The length of the CDR3 is 17 residues. The germline V gene encodes CDR1 LGHNT and CDR2 FRNRAP. V lost 0 bases and J lost 1, with 13 bases in between. Per the original methods: Nucleated cell counts were estimated from reference gene primer amplification. Measured with immunoSEQ multiplex PCR; TCRdb has only the in-frame clones, and not every one. The DNA gave D and trimming, while V, J and clone size come from that table. Altogether 90,000 to 130,000 clones are present, around nine tenths being singletons, with the ten largest covering around 4.5%. Sequences were obtained from peripheral blood. The chain recombines TRBV12-5 with TRBJ1-5, with D possibly matching TRBD1 (5 bases). This receptor was obtained from a man aged 35-49 years with acute or convalescent COVID-19. CDR3 region: CASGLVLAGVSNQPQHF. The CDR3 DNA is TGTGCTAGTGGTTTGGTACTTGCGGGGGTGAGCAATCAGCCCCAGCATTTT. The entire variable domain, with the rest obtained from reference TRBV12-5 and TRBJ1-5, is as follows: DARVTQTPRHKVTEMGQEVTMRCQPILGHNTVFWYRQTMMQGLELLAYFRNRAPLDDSGMPKDRFSAEMPDATLATLKIQPSEPRDSAVYFCASGLVLAGVSNQPQHFGDGTRLSIL.